This T cell receptor beta chain was recorded in a study of blood T cell repertoires in COVID-19. As for the study in general: The study drew acute and convalescent COVID-19 samples from the United States, Italy and Spain. T cells, B-cell-depleted T cells, or PBMCs provided the cDNA or gDNA that served as material.

The CDR3 contains 15 residues. The trim removed 0 bases at V and 4 bases at J, leaving 7 bases unmatched. Looked up from germline, CDR1 is GTSNPN and CDR2 is SVGIG (reference sequence). As processed by the authors: Estimated nucleated cell counts came from reference gene primer amplification. Profiled with immunoSEQ multiplex PCR; TCRdb holds only in-frame clones, not every one. Clonal size and the V and J genes are those of that table, whereas D and trimming came from the DNA. The sample has roughly 150,000 clones, 65% to 85% seen once; the top ten hold about 15%. What was sequenced was peripheral blood. The chain carries TRBV30 and TRBJ2-7; 9 bases fit TRBD2. This sequence originates from a woman aged 80 or older with acute or convalescent COVID-19. In DNA, the CDR3 is TGTGCCTGGAGTGTACCGTCTAGCGGGAAATACGAGCAGTACTTC. Its protein is CAWSVPSSGKYEQYF.